This TCR beta chain came from a study of T cells after yellow fever vaccination. Study information: Each low-cell-number fraction was prepared by means of SMART-Seq v4 Ultra Low Input.

TCRdb recomputed calls from the 5' RACE reads with MiXCR, one row per CDR3 protein. Altogether some 70,000 distinct CDR3 sequences are present, under 8% being singletons, with the ten largest covering about 40%. Comments on this clonotype: Its matching antigen is unknown.

Study findings and constraints: From the bulk population, abundant clonotypes could contaminate and appear within FACS-sorted repertoires. On re-exposure, the response was weaker but peaked faster, at day 5 versus 15. Subsequent to the booster, the majority of primary-vaccination clones reappeared (less than 97% CD4, 70% to 90% CD8).

Sequences were derived from CD8+ T cells sorted from PBMCs, sampled approximately 40 days after the first yellow fever vaccination. This clonotype originated in a man aged 18 to 29 who received the YFV17D yellow fever vaccine.

The CDR3 region is CASSSRVGLRGTNEKLFF. The CDR3 coding sequence is TGTGCCAGCAGCTCCCGGGTAGGGCTCCGTGGGACTAATGAAAAACTGTTTTTT. V is TRBV11-2 and J is TRBJ1-4; D is ambiguous. The germline CDR1 and CDR2 sequences are SGHAT and FQNNGV. The CDR3 loop spans 18 amino acids. V lost 4 bases and J lost 2, with 20 bases in between.